Listed below are T cell receptor beta chains from one sample, sequenced in a study of T cells in tuberculosis. The method was immunoSEQ multiplex PCR; TCRdb's version includes in-frame clones alone and lacks a portion of them. The sample carries about 20,000 clones, around 89% recorded once. The sample taken for sequencing was PBMCs. The receptors stem from a donor between 5 and 29 years old with latent tuberculosis or without tuberculosis infection. Both conserved end residues are trimmed from each CDR3.

j_call v_call cdr3_aa
TRBJ1-2 TRBV11-2 ASSSFLQNYGYT
TRBJ1-5 TRBV28 ASSLWDRGMKNQPQH
TRBJ2-3 TRBV5-1 ASSLEQGHYGTQY
TRBJ2-3 TRBV4-1 ASSQGWSRGTDTQY
TRBJ1-6 TRBV13 ASSLRPREVGSPLH
TRBJ2-2 TRBV19 ASRGRGSTGELF
TRBJ2-2 TRBV5-1 ASFDSGGISGELF
TRBJ1-4 TRBV6-5 ASGAGGTNEKLF
TRBJ1-1 TRBV30 AWGSGLSEAF
TRBJ1-2 TRBV6-1 ASSIETGGVYGYT
TRBJ1-1 TRBV27 ASSPSGTGKFVNTEAF
TRBJ2-1 TRBV9 ASSVGGTNNEQF
TRBJ2-1 TRBV19 ASNSGGLGEQF
TRBJ2-5 TRBV7-2 ASSSGGAGETQY
TRBJ2-7 TRBV27 ASSLFGQGVHEQY
TRBJ1-2 TRBV28 ASSLRWGVRYGYT
TRBJ2-2 TRBV9 ASSVAGNRGLTGELF
TRBJ1-6 TRBV2 ASSEQRINSPLH
TRBJ1-2 TRBV10-3 AISLAGGADGYT
TRBJ2-2 TRBV7-2 ASSLASVTMSELF
TRBJ2-3 TRBV6-5 ASRGQGLTDTQY
TRBJ1-1 TRBV7-2 ASSLGGSLAEAF
TRBJ1-4 TRBV5-1 ASSRGQGIYEKLF
TRBJ2-1 TRBV13 ASSTTRSGGVEQF
TRBJ2-2 TRBV27 ASSSLFPLSGVAGELF
TRBJ1-5 TRBV7-2 ASSFSGQLNQPQH
TRBJ2-7 TRBV9 ASSADRGPEQY
TRBJ2-5 TRBV10-3 AISEPTSPVGETQY
TRBJ1-2 TRBV12-5 ASGLTHRGLRANYGYT
TRBJ2-1 TRBV25-1 ASSDGGRGTNEQF
TRBJ2-5 TRBV7-8 ASSFGTGIQETQY
TRBJ2-1 TRBV7-2 ASSFTGTSADEQF
TRBJ2-1 TRBV6-4 ASSTRLGGADNEQF
TRBJ1-5 TRBV19 ASRHNKNSNQPQH
TRBJ2-2 TRBV9 ASSALEGARALWDTGELF
TRBJ2-3 TRBV5-4 ASSCLAGGDRFTDTQY
TRBJ1-6 TRBV10-3 AISDWGGENSPLH
TRBJ1-5 TRBV2 ASSGQGNQPQH
TRBJ1-6 TRBV27 ASSLERGASPLH
TRBJ1-1 TRBV9 ASSAGWGQGARTEAF
TRBJ2-7 TRBV2 ASSGSQQGEQY